A few counts support the clone carrying this TCR beta chain. The data were obtained in a study of T cells in Graves' hyperthyroidism and ophthalmopathy. The CDR3 is made up of 17 amino acids. V shed 7 bases and J 0 bases; nucleotides not matched to a gene: 11. Per the germline V gene, CDR1 is SEHNR and CDR2 is FQNEAQ (reference sequence). What was amplified from RNA transcripts were TCR beta CDR3 regions. TCR CDR3 underwent first-round RT-PCR with the HTBI primer set. TCRdb ran MiXCR on the multiplex PCR reads and lists one entry per CDR3 protein. The table has around 600,000 distinct CDR3 sequences, 15% to 19% seen once. Across 18 months, stable Graves' hyperthyroidism was marked by no progression to ophthalmopathy.

The V and J genes are TRBV7-9 and TRBJ1-3; 8 bases agree with TRBD1. Sequences were obtained from blood. The sequence derives from a woman younger than 45 with Graves' hyperthyroidism. CDR3 sequence reads: CASTSRGDRSSGNTIYF. The CDR3 DNA reads TGTGCCAGCACTAGCCGGGGGGACAGGAGCTCTGGAAACACCATATATTTT.